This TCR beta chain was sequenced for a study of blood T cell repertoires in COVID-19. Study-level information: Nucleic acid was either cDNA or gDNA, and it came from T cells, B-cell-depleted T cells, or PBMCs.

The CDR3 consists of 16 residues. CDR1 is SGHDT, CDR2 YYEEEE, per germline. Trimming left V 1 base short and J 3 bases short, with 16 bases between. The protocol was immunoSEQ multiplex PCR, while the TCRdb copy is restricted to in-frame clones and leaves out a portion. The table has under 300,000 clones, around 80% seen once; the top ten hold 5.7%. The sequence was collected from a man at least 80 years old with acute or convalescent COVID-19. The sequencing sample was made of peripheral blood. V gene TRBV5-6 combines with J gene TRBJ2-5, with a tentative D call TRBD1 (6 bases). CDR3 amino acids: CASSLISRGVKETQYF. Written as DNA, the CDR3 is TGTGCCAGCAGCTTGATCAGCAGGGGCGTTAAAGAGACCCAGTACTTC.